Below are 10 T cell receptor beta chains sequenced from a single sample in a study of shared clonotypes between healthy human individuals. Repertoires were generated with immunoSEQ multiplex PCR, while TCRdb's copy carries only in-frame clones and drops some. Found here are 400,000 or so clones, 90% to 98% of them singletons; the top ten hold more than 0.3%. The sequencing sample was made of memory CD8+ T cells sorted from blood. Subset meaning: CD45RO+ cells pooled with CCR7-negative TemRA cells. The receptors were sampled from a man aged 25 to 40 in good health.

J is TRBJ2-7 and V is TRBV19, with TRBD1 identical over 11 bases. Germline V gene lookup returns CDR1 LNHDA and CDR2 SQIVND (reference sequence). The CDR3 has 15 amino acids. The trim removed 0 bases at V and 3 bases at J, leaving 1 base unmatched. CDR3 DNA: TGTGCCAGTAGTATAGAGGACAGGGGGCACTACGAGCAGTACTTC. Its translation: CASSIEDRGHYEQYF.

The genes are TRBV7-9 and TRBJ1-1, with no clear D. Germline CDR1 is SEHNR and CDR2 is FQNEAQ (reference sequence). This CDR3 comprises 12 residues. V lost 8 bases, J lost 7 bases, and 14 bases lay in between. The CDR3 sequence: CASQAPPFEAFF. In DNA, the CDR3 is TGTGCCAGCCAGGCTCCTCCCTTTGAAGCTTTCTTT.

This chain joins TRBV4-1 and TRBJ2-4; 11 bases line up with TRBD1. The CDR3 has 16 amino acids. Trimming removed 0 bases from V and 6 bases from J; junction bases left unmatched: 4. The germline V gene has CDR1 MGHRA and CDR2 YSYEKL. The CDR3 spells CASSQDRTGGRNIQYF. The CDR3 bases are TGCGCCAGCAGCCAAGATCGGACAGGGGGCCGAAACATTCAGTACTTC.

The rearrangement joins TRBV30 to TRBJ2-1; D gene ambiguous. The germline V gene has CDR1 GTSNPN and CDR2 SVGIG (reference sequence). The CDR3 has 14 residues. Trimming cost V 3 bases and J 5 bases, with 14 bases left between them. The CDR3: CAWRTALRDNEQFF. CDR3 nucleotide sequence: TGTGCCTGGAGGACTGCGCTTAGGGACAATGAGCAGTTCTTC.

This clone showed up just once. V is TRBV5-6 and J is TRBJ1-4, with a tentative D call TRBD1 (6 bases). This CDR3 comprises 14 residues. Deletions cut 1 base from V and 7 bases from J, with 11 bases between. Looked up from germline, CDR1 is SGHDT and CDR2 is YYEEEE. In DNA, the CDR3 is TGTGCCAGCAGCTTGAAAGGAGGGGGTGAAAAACTGTTTTTT. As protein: CASSLKGGGEKLFF.

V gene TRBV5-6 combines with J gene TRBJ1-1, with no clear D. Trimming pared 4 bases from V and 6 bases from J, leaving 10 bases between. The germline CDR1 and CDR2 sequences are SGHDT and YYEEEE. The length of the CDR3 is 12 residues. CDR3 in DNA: TGTGCCAGCAGCACCGGTGGGCCTGAAGCTTTCTTT. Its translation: CASSTGGPEAFF.

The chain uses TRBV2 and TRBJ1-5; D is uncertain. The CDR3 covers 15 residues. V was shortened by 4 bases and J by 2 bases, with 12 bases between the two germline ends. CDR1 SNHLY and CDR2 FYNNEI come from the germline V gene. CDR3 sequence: CASSVRSWGNQPQHF. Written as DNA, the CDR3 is TGTGCCAGCAGTGTTCGGTCGTGGGGCAATCAGCCCCAGCATTTT.

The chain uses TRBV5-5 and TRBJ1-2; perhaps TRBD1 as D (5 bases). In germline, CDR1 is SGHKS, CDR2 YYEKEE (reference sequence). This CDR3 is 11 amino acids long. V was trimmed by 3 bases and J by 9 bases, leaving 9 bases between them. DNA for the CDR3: TGTGCCAGCAGCTGGGGCAGCCGCTACACCTTC. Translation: CASSWGSRYTF.

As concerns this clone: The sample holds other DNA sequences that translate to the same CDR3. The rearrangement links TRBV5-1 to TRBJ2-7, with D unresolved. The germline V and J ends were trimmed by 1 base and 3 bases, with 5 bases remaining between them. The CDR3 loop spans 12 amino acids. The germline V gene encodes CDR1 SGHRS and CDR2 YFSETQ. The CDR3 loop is CASSLNSYEQYF. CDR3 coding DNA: TGCGCCAGCAGCTTGAACAGCTACGAGCAGTACTTC.

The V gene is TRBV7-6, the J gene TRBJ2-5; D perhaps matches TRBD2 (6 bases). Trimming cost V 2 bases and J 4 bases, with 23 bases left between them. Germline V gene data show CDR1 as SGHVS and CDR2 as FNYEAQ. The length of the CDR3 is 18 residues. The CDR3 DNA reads TGTGCCAGCAGCTTAAGGGTCGTGCGGGGTCTACGGGTAGAGACCCAGTACTTC. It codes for CASSLRVVRGLRVETQYF.